The 2 T cell receptor beta chains given below trace back to one sample, sequenced in a study of T-cell memory formation after mild COVID-19. TCRdb reprocessed the 5' RACE reads via MiXCR and lists one record per CDR3 protein. The sample has around 400,000 distinct CDR3 sequences, roughly a quarter seen once; the top ten hold 8.5% to 9%. The sample comprised PBMCs or a T cell subset sorted from them (not recorded which). These receptors were taken from an adult woman who had mild COVID-19 (a few samples of this study predate the infection). Cell type and time point are not known.

There are a few counts of this clonotype. The chain employs TRBV10-3 and TRBJ1-1; the D is unclear. V was cut by 0 bases and J by 2 bases, with 13 bases left in between. Per germline, CDR1 ENHRY and CDR2 SYGVKD. The CDR3 is made up of 16 amino acids. The CDR3 here is CAISESPADVNTEAFF. In DNA, the CDR3 is TGTGCCATCAGTGAGTCCCCCGCCGATGTCAACACTGAAGCTTTCTTT.

This clonotype was counted between two and nine times. The V call is TRBV14, the J call TRBJ2-7, with unresolved D. In germline, CDR1 is SGHDN, CDR2 FVKESK. This CDR3 region has 13 residues. V gave up 0 bases and J gave up 9 bases, with 12 bases separating them. CDR3 protein: CASSQDINTGQYF. The DNA for the CDR3 is TGTGCCAGCAGCCAAGACATTAATACGGGGCAGTACTTC.